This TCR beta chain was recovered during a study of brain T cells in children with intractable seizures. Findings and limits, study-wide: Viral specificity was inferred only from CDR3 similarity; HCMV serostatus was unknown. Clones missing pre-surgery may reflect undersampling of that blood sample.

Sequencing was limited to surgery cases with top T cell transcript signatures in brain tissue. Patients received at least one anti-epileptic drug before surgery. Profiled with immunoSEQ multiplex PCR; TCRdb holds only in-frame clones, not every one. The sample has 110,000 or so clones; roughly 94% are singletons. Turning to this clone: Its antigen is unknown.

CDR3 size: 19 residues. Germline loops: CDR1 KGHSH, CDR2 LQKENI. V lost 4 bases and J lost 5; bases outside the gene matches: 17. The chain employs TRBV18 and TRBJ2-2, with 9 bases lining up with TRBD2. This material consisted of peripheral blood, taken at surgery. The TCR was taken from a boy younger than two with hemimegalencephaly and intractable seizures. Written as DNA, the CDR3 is TGTGCCAGCTCACACGGCTTCTTCATGGGGCTAGCGGGAACCGGGGAGCTGTTTTTT. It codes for CASSHGFFMGLAGTGELFF.